The source of this T cell receptor beta chain is a study of shared clonotypes between healthy human individuals. Positively selected for CCR7, the CD45RO-negative cells used as naive CD8 cells excluded terminally differentiated effector memory CD45RA+ cells. Authors' data handling: Junction-only immunoSEQ sequences carried no quality scores, so filtering differed. Assay: immunoSEQ multiplex PCR; the TCRdb copy retains only in-frame clones and omits some. The V and J calls and clone size are taken from that table; D and trimming were inferred from the DNA. The repertoire includes roughly 2,000,000 clones, approximately 95% of them detected once, and 1% to 1.5% sits in the top ten. Sequences were obtained from naive CD8+ T cells sorted from blood. The origin of this receptor is a man between 18 and 35 years old in good health.

The CDR3 sequence is CASGDAGLAGGVETQYF. For the CDR3, the DNA is TGTGCCAGCGGAGATGCGGGACTAGCGGGAGGGGTTGAGACCCAGTACTTC. This rearrangement joins TRBV7-9 to TRBJ2-5; 16 nucleotides match TRBD2. Germline-derived CDR1 and CDR2 are SEHNR and FQNEAQ (reference sequence). The CDR3 has 17 residues. V lost 8 bases to trimming and J lost 5 bases; unmatched junction nucleotides: 11.